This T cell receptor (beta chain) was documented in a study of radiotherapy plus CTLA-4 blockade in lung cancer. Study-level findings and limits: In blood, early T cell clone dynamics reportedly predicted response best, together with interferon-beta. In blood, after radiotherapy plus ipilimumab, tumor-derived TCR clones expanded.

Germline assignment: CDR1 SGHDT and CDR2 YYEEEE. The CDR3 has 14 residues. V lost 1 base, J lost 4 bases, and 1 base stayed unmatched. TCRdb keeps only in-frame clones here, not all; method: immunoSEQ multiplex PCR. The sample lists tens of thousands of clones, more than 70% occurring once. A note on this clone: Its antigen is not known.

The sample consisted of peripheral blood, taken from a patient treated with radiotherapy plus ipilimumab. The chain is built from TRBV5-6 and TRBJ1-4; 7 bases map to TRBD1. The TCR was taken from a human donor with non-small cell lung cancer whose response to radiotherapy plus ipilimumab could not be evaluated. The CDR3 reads CASSLPGGNEKLFF. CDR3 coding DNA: TGTGCCAGCAGCTTGCCAGGGGGTAATGAAAAACTGTTTTTT.